This T cell receptor (beta chain) was obtained from a study of post-analysis software for immune sequencing data. Unique molecular identifiers were carried by the TCR beta cDNA libraries. Using its own MiXCR run on the PCR reads, TCRdb lists one record per CDR3 protein. This sample has about 540,000 distinct CDR3 sequences; approximately 31% occur once, and the top ten carry 6%. Study results and caveats: Versus controls, multiple sclerosis patients showed significantly lower diversity (normalized Chao1). Four or five TRBV segments were more frequent in patients than controls; TRBV5-6, TRBV5-1 and TRBV20-1 belonged to this group.

Germline loops: CDR1 SGHRS, CDR2 YFSETQ. J gave up 4 bases and V 0 bases, and 4 bases lay outside the gene matches. The CDR3 consists of 15 residues. About this clonotype itself: Its target is unknown.

The sequence was obtained from a girl between 2 and 17 years old with multiple sclerosis. The sequenced material came from blood. The rearrangement uses TRBV5-1 and TRBJ2-3, with 8 bases identical to TRBD2. CDR3 region: CASSLGPGGADTQYF. As DNA, the CDR3 is TGCGCCAGCAGCTTGGGACCCGGGGGGGCAGATACGCAGTATTTT. Supplemented by reference TRBV5-1 and TRBJ2-3, the full variable domain reads KAGVTQTPRYLIKTRGQQVTLSCSPISGHRSVSWYQQTPGQGLQFLFEYFSETQRNKGNFPGRFSGRQFSNSRSEMNVSTLELGDSALYLCASSLGPGGADTQYFGPGTRLTVL.